This T cell receptor (beta chain) was documented in a study of shared clonotypes between healthy human individuals. Original analysis: ImmunoSEQ supplied junction-only sequences lacking quality scores, so filtering was different. Here immunoSEQ multiplex PCR was the method, and the copy in TCRdb shows in-frame clones only, minus some. V and J calls plus clone size are reproduced from that table; the DNA served to infer D and trimming. Of roughly 2,000,000 clones in the sample, over 85% were seen once. General observations from the study: Generally, estimated richness proved larger in naive subsets than it did in memory subsets. It was anticipated that sequencing depth would influence how many clonotypes donors shared.

Only CD45RO-negative cells positively selected for CCR7 counted as naive CD8 cells, so terminally differentiated effector memory CD45RA+ cells were excluded. All participating donors were Caucasian adults from Nashville, Tennessee. On this clone: The antigen is unknown.

The sample consisted of naive CD8+ T cells sorted from blood. This receptor was obtained from a man between 18 and 35 years old in good health.

CDR3 region: CASASGTGTYGYTF. DNA of the CDR3: TGTGCCAGCGCATCCGGGACAGGGACCTATGGCTACACCTTC. The chain joins TRBV27 to TRBJ1-2; the match to TRBD1 covers 9 bases. Looked up from germline, CDR1 is MNHEY and CDR2 is SMNVEV (reference sequence). V lost 8 bases and J lost 4; bases outside the gene matches: 8. The length of the CDR3 is 14 residues.